This T cell receptor beta chain was profiled in a study of T cells in Graves' hyperthyroidism and ophthalmopathy. RNA transcripts yielded amplified TCR beta CDR3 regions. The HTBI set primed first-round TCR CDR3 RT-PCR. TCRdb used MiXCR to reprocess the multiplex PCR reads, holding one entry per CDR3 protein. The table includes about 250,000 distinct CDR3 sequences, approximately 25% detected once. The source of the PBMCs was roughly 10 ml of fresh peripheral blood. This clonotype was seen at least ten times. This sequence originates from a woman in her thirties or forties with Graves' ophthalmopathy. The specimen was blood.

The CDR3 here is CASSSPSGRSGGELFF. The CDR3 DNA follows: TGTGCCAGCAGCTCCCCTAGCGGGAGGTCGGGAGGGGAGCTGTTTTTT. The chain recombines TRBV11-3 with TRBJ2-2; 11 bases agree with TRBD2. After removal of 4 bases from V and 8 bases from J, the junction contained 9 bases not matched to a gene. The CDR3 runs 16 residues. The germline V gene encodes CDR1 SGHNT and CDR2 YENEEA.